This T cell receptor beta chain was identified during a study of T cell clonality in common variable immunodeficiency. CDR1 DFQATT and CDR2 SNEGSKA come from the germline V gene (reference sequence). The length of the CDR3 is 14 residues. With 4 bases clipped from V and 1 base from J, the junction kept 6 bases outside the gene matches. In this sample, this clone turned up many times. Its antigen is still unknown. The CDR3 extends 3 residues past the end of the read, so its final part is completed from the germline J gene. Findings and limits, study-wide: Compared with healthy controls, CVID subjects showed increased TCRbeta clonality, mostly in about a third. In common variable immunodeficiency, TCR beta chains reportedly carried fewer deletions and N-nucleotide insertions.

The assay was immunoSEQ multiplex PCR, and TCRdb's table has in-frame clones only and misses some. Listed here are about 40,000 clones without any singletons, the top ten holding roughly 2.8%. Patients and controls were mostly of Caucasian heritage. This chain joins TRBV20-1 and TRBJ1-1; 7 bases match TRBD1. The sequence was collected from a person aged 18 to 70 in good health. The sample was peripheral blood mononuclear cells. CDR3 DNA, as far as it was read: TGCAGTGCTACCCGAGGACAGGCGAACACTGAA. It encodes CSATRGQANTE. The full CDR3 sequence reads CSATRGQANTEAFF.